These 29 T cell receptor beta chains were sequenced from one sample in a study of T-cell reconstitution after alpha-beta-depleted transplantation in children. A library of TCRbeta sequences, prepared with unique molecular identifiers, was generated. TCRdb called the PCR reads again in MiXCR, with one record for every CDR3 protein. The sample has approximately 130,000 distinct CDR3 sequences, about a tenth seen once; the top ten hold around 24%. The specimen was PBMCs, mostly from graft donor cells, collected 180 days after TCRalphabeta/CD19-depleted stem cell transplant. The origin of the receptors is a girl less than two years old who had a stem cell transplant for combined immunodeficiency, so the T cells may come from the graft donor.

This clonotype was seen repeatedly, ten times or more. V is TRBV29-1 and J is TRBJ2-3; no firm D call. From germline, CDR1 is SQVTM and CDR2 ANQGSEA. V was pared by 6 bases and J by 7 bases, with 11 bases between. The CDR3 contains 11 residues. CDR3 residues: CSVLKGYTQYF. The CDR3 nucleotides read TGCAGCGTCCTCAAGGGATATACGCAGTATTTT.

This clonotype was picked up a small number of times. The V gene is TRBV29-1, the J gene TRBJ1-5; D is unclear. V shed 3 bases and J shed 6 bases, with 9 bases lying between them. The V gene's germline CDR1 is SQVTM and CDR2 ANQGSEA. The length of the CDR3 is 12 residues. CDR3 region: CSVEAAGQPQHF. The CDR3 DNA follows: TGCAGCGTTGAGGCCGCAGGTCAGCCCCAGCATTTT.

In its sample, this clonotype was seen a few times. The CDR3 DNA follows: TGCAGTGCTAGGCCCGAGACTAGCGGGCCTCAAGAGACCCAGTACTTC. Translation gives CSARPETSGPQETQYF. The V gene is TRBV20-1, the J gene TRBJ2-5; 10 bases are shared with TRBD2. Trimming at V came to 3 bases and at J to 2 bases, leaving 9 bases not matched to a gene. The CDR3 extends over 16 amino acids. Germline CDR1 is DFQATT and CDR2 is SNEGSKA (reference sequence).

The V call is TRBV29-1, the J call TRBJ2-7; 8 positions agree with TRBD1. The CDR3 contains 14 residues. Germline CDR1 reads SQVTM; CDR2 reads ANQGSEA. The V segment lost 6 bases and the J segment 1 base; nucleotides outside the gene matches: 8. The chain's CDR3 is CSVGPGTGSYEQYF. The CDR3 DNA reads TGCAGCGTGGGGCCCGGGACAGGTTCCTACGAGCAGTACTTC.

The chain recombines TRBV11-2 with TRBJ2-7, with a possible D match to TRBD1 (7 bases). V lost 4 bases to trimming and J lost 5 bases, with 15 bases between them. This CDR3 has 14 residues. CDR1 is SGHAT, CDR2 FQNNGV, per germline. The CDR3 loop reads CASSSLTGRHEQYF. The CDR3 DNA is TGTGCCAGCAGCTCCTTGACAGGGAGGCACGAGCAGTACTTC.

The sample holds a few counts of this clonotype. V usage is TRBV7-3 and J usage is TRBJ1-5, with D perhaps matching TRBD1 (5 bases). The CDR3 runs 14 residues. The germline V gene has CDR1 SGHTA and CDR2 FQGTGA. Trimming took off 3 bases at V and 4 bases at J, with 10 bases between the two ends. This CDR3 reads CASSFGGRNQPQHF. CDR3 DNA: TGTGCCAGCAGCTTCGGGGGGAGGAATCAGCCCCAGCATTTT.

The chain is built from TRBV27 and TRBJ2-7; D uncertain. CDR3 length equals 14 residues. The ends were cut back, 2 bases at V and 4 bases at J, with 12 bases in the middle. Germline loops: CDR1 MNHEY, CDR2 SMNVEV (reference sequence). This chain's CDR3 is CASSLDSSPYEQYF. In DNA form, the CDR3 reads TGTGCCAGCAGTTTAGATTCTAGTCCTTACGAGCAGTACTTC.

The sample holds a few counts of this clonotype. The chain couples TRBV5-1 to TRBJ2-1; 8 bases are shared with TRBD1. The CDR3 runs 16 residues. Germline CDR1 is SGHRS and CDR2 is YFSETQ. Trimming cost V 4 bases and J 5 bases; bases outside gene matches: 11. In nucleotides, the CDR3 is TGCGCCAGCAGCCTCAATCCCGGGACAGGCAACAATGAGCAGTTCTTC. As protein: CASSLNPGTGNNEQFF.

In this sample, this clonotype turned up a few times. V usage is TRBV7-2 and J usage is TRBJ1-5; D might be TRBD1 (6 bases). CDR1 and CDR2 (germline): SGHTA, FQGNSA. The CDR3 runs 16 residues. Between the trimmed V and J ends, which lost 8 bases and 11 bases, there was a span of 28 bases. The CDR3 is CASASSRGGGKQAQHF. The CDR3 region has the DNA TGTGCCAGCGCTTCAAGTAGGGGGGGCGGGAAACAGGCCCAGCATTTT.

This clonotype has more than one count but fewer than ten. The chain couples TRBV6-1 to TRBJ2-1; TRBD1 aligns across 9 bases. The length of the CDR3 is 14 residues. With V trimmed by 8 bases and J by 8 bases, 10 bases remained unmatched. Per germline, CDR1 MNHNS and CDR2 SASEGT. The chain's CDR3 is CASGGTGPLDEQFF. The CDR3 DNA is TGTGCCAGCGGCGGGACAGGGCCTTTGGATGAGCAGTTCTTC.

The sample holds a few counts of this clonotype. The gene calls are TRBV4-3 and TRBJ1-5; TRBD1 might be the D (5 bases). The CDR3 extends over 15 amino acids. CDR1 and CDR2 (germline): LGHNA, YSLEER. Trimming cost V 5 bases and J 6 bases, with 17 bases left between them. The chain's CDR3 is CASSKSRGLGQPQHF. The CDR3 bases are TGCGCCAGCAGCAAAAGCCGGGGACTGGGTCAGCCCCAGCATTTT.

This chain links TRBV7-9 with TRBJ2-7; 9 bases agree with TRBD1. CDR1 is SEHNR, CDR2 FQNEAQ, per germline (reference sequence). This CDR3 region has 13 residues. With V trimmed by 6 bases and J by 6 bases, 6 bases remained unmatched. As DNA, the CDR3 is TGTGCCAGCAGATTACAGGGGGCATCCGAGCAGTACTTC. The encoded protein is CASRLQGASEQYF.

This clonotype has more than one count but fewer than ten. V is TRBV9 and J is TRBJ2-3; TRBD2 agrees at 8 bases. CDR3 length: 16 residues. Germline values: CDR1 SGDLS, CDR2 YYNGEE. After removal of 0 bases from V and 1 base from J, the junction contained 4 bases not matched to a gene. The CDR3: CASSVAGGARTDTQYF. CDR3 DNA: TGTGCCAGCAGCGTAGCGGGGGGGGCACGCACAGATACGCAGTATTTT.

This clonotype has only a few counts. The rearrangement links TRBV20-1 to TRBJ2-7, with D unresolved. The CDR3 extends over 12 amino acids. Germline CDR1 DFQATT, CDR2 SNEGSKA (reference sequence). V lost 1 base to trimming and J lost 2 bases, with 6 bases between them. The CDR3 coding sequence is TGCAGTGCTAGAGTCCCGGCCTACGAGCAGTACTTC. Its protein is CSARVPAYEQYF.

This clonotype has a handful of counts. One junction end does not reproduce the germline sequence, and a read error may be involved. This rearrangement joins TRBV7-7 to TRBJ2-5; 7 bases are shared with TRBD1. Germline V lookup: CDR1 SSHAT, CDR2 FNYEAQ (reference sequence). There are 17 residues in the CDR3. CDR3 in amino acids: CASSLGSGQGVEETQYF. The CDR3 DNA follows: TGTGCTAGCAGCTTAGGATCAGGGCAGGGGGTTGAAGAGACCCAGTACTTC.

The sample holds a few counts of this clonotype. CDR3 nucleotide sequence: TGCAGCGTTGAACGTGACAGAGAGACCCAGTACTTC. It is translated as CSVERDRETQYF. The gene calls are TRBV29-1 and TRBJ2-5; possibly TRBD1 for D (5 bases). V was cut by 2 bases and J by 4 bases, with 8 bases left in between. The CDR3 is made up of 12 amino acids. The germline CDR1 and CDR2 sequences are SQVTM and ANQGSEA.

This clonotype was seen more than once but under ten times. The chain employs TRBV7-9 and TRBJ1-2; tentative D call: TRBD1 (5 bases). The CDR3 is made up of 14 amino acids. Germline lookup yields CDR1 SEHNR and CDR2 FQNEAQ (reference sequence). V was shortened by 3 bases and J by 6 bases, with 14 bases between the two germline ends. CDR3: CASSLQGGANGYTF. The CDR3 coding sequence is TGTGCCAGCAGCTTGCAGGGAGGGGCGAATGGCTACACCTTC.

This clonotype turned up a few times. The CDR3 DNA reads TGTGCCAGCAGTTACTCCCGACTAGGCTCCTACGAGCAGTACTTC. Amino acid sequence: CASSYSRLGSYEQYF. This chain links TRBV6-5 with TRBJ2-7; D may be TRBD2 (6 bases). The germline gives CDR1 MNHEY, CDR2 SVGAGI. The germline V and J ends were trimmed by 0 bases and 0 bases, with 9 bases remaining between them. The CDR3 contains 15 residues.

The genes are TRBV6-1 and TRBJ1-4; 10 bases are shared with TRBD1. Germline loops: CDR1 MNHNS, CDR2 SASEGT. The length of the CDR3 is 15 residues. The junction had 8 bases not matched to a gene; V was cut back by 5 bases and J by 8 bases. The CDR3 is CASSPQTGGEEKLFF. The CDR3 DNA is TGTGCCAGCAGTCCCCAGACAGGGGGCGAGGAAAAACTGTTTTTT.

In its sample, this clonotype was seen once. This chain joins TRBV30 and TRBJ2-7; D is perhaps TRBD2 (6 bases). The germline gives CDR1 GTSNPN, CDR2 SVGIG (reference sequence). The CDR3 runs 12 residues. The V gene lost 0 bases and the J gene lost 5 bases, with 8 bases spanning the gap. The CDR3 DNA reads TGTGCCTGGAGTGTAGGGAGGAACGAGCAGTACTTC. Residues: CAWSVGRNEQYF.

This clonotype appeared a few times. The chain recombines TRBV24-1 with TRBJ2-2; 7 nucleotides agree with TRBD2. Trimming cost V 6 bases and J 0 bases; bases outside gene matches: 6. Germline V gene lookup returns CDR1 KGHDR and CDR2 SFDVKD. The CDR3 sequence is 16 residues long. The CDR3 is CATSLTSSPNTGELFF. Here the CDR3 DNA reads TGTGCCACCAGTTTGACTAGCTCCCCGAACACCGGGGAGCTGTTTTTT.

This clonotype was counted a few times. The CDR3 protein is CASSLVGHPTGTGQYTGELFF. The CDR3 bases are TGTGCCAGCAGCTTAGTAGGACACCCAACCGGGACAGGGCAGTACACCGGGGAGCTGTTTTTT. The chain combines TRBV11-2 with TRBJ2-2; 9 nucleotides agree with TRBD1. The CDR3 length is 21 residues. Losses at the gene ends were 1 base for V and 3 bases for J; bases not matched to a gene: 18. CDR1 and CDR2 (germline): SGHAT, FQNNGV. Drawing the rest from reference TRBV11-2 and TRBJ2-2, the complete variable domain is EAGVAQSPRYKIIEKRQSVAFWCNPISGHATLYWYQQILGQGPKLLIQFQNNGVVDDSQLPKDRFSAERLKGVDSTLKIQPAKLEDSAVYLCASSLVGHPTGTGQYTGELFFGEGSRLTVL.

Only a few counts were recorded for this clonotype. The V and J genes are TRBV20-1 and TRBJ2-5; D is possibly TRBD2 (6 bases). Germline V CDR1 and CDR2: DFQATT, SNEGSKA (reference sequence). The CDR3 runs to 11 residues. V lost 7 bases and J 1 base, leaving 7 bases between the germline ends. For the CDR3, the DNA is TGCAGTGTCGGGGGCCAAGAGACCCAGTACTTC. Its translation: CSVGGQETQYF.

In this sample, this clonotype turned up many times. V gene TRBV10-3 combines with J gene TRBJ2-5, with a weak D call TRBD2 (5 bases). Trimming shortened V by 9 bases and J by 1 base, and 12 bases separated the two germline ends. CDR1 and CDR2 (germline): ENHRY, SYGVKD. The CDR3 runs 13 residues. The CDR3 DNA reads TGTGCCATTAGCGCCAGCGCCCAAGAGACCCAGTACTTC. This encodes CAISASAQETQYF.

This clonotype has just a few counts. This rearrangement joins TRBV10-3 to TRBJ2-7; D remains unclear. V lost 6 bases and J 2 bases, leaving 11 bases between the germline ends. From germline, CDR1 is ENHRY and CDR2 SYGVKD. The CDR3 runs to 13 residues. The DNA of the CDR3 is TGTGCCATCAGAGTCGGCCGCACCTACGAGCAGTACTTC. This gives the protein CAIRVGRTYEQYF.

There are many counts of this clonotype. This chain joins TRBV4-3 and TRBJ1-2; D remains unclear. The CDR3 runs to 13 residues. Germline CDR1 and CDR2: LGHNA and YSLEER. Trimming left V 0 bases short and J 8 bases short, with 10 bases between. CDR3 DNA sequence: TGCGCCAGCAGCCAAGATACCGGGTTAGGCTACACCTTC. Translated: CASSQDTGLGYTF.

The chain recombines TRBV12-3 or TRBV12-4 with TRBJ2-2; no definite D call. V was cut by 4 bases and J by 3 bases, with 12 bases left in between. The CDR3 covers 15 residues. This CDR3 reads CASSSVHAHTGELFF. CDR3 coding DNA: TGTGCCAGCAGTTCTGTCCATGCCCACACCGGGGAGCTGTTTTTT.

In its sample, this clonotype is medium-sized. The chain joins TRBV11-2 to TRBJ2-2; D unclear. The CDR3 has 15 residues. With 0 bases removed from V and 3 bases from J, the gap between germline ends came to 8 bases. The germline gives CDR1 SGHAT, CDR2 FQNNGV. The CDR3 is CASSLETTHTGELFF. In nucleotides, the CDR3 is TGTGCCAGCAGCTTAGAAACGACGCACACCGGGGAGCTGTTTTTT. The full variable domain, its missing parts supplied by reference TRBV11-2 and TRBJ2-2, is EAGVAQSPRYKIIEKRQSVAFWCNPISGHATLYWYQQILGQGPKLLIQFQNNGVVDDSQLPKDRFSAERLKGVDSTLKIQPAKLEDSAVYLCASSLETTHTGELFFGEGSRLTVL.

The chain links TRBV7-2 to TRBJ1-3; D is undetermined. There are 13 residues in the CDR3. V shed 7 bases and J shed 4 bases, with 11 bases lying between them. Germline CDR1 SGHTA, CDR2 FQGNSA. This chain's CDR3 is CASNVEEGNTIYF. DNA of the CDR3: TGTGCCAGCAACGTCGAGGAGGGAAACACCATATATTTT. The entire variable domain, with the rest obtained from reference TRBV7-2 and TRBJ1-3, is as follows: GAGVSQSPSNKVTEKGKDVELRCDPISGHTALYWYRQSLGQGLEFLIYFQGNSAPDKSGLPSDRFSAERTGGSVSTLTIQRTQQEDSAVYLCASNVEEGNTIYFGEGSWLTVV.